These 27 T cell receptor beta chains share one sample of origin, sequenced in a study of cytomegalovirus exposure and HLA in healthy donors. The PCR used 60 Vbeta and 13 Jbeta primers. The protocol was immunoSEQ multiplex PCR, while the TCRdb copy is restricted to in-frame clones and leaves out a portion. Its clone listing holds 50,000 to 70,000 clones. Sample: PBMCs. Receptor source: a male donor in good health and CMV-seronegative.

On this clone: At one end the junction does not follow the germline gene, possibly because of a read error. The chain links TRBV19 to TRBJ1-5, with D possibly being TRBD1 (6 bases). This CDR3 has 13 residues. The germline V gene has CDR1 LNHDA and CDR2 SQIVND (reference sequence). In DNA form, the CDR3 reads TGTGCCAGTAGTCCCACAGGGACCCAGCTCCAGCATTTT. This translates into CASSPTGTQLQHF.

About this clone: The sample contains more than one DNA sequence encoding this CDR3. The chain combines TRBV28 with TRBJ2-1, with a possible D match to TRBD2 (5 bases). The germline V gene has CDR1 MDHEN and CDR2 SYDVKM. Trimming left V 6 bases short and J 5 bases short, with 14 bases between. This CDR3 region has 14 residues. CDR3 DNA sequence: TGTGCCAGCAGGGATTCCGGGATTAACAATGAGCAGTTCTTC. Translating it yields CASRDSGINNEQFF.

V gene TRBV5-1 combines with J gene TRBJ2-3; tentative D call: TRBD2 (6 bases). This CDR3 region has 15 residues. Trimming cost V 0 bases and J 0 bases, with 8 bases left between them. Germline V gives CDR1 SGHRS, CDR2 YFSETQ. The CDR3: CASSLVGGSTDTQYF. DNA for the CDR3: TGCGCCAGCAGCTTGGTCGGGGGAAGCACAGATACGCAGTATTTT.

The chain employs TRBV7-6 and TRBJ1-2; D might be TRBD1 (6 bases). Trimming pared 5 bases from V and 8 bases from J, leaving 15 bases between. CDR1 SGHVS and CDR2 FNYEAQ come from the germline V gene. This CDR3 has 13 amino acids. The CDR3 DNA reads as TGTGCCAGCAGCCCCCGACAGGCAAACGGCTACACCTTC. Residues: CASSPRQANGYTF.

CDR3 sequence (DNA): TGTGCCAGCAGCTTAGGCTACCGTGAGACCCAGTACTTC. This sequence encodes CASSLGYRETQYF. The rearrangement joins TRBV7-2 to TRBJ2-5; no clear D gene. This CDR3 contains 13 residues. V was clipped by 1 base and J by 5 bases, with 8 bases between them. Germline CDR1 SGHTA, CDR2 FQGNSA.

The V call is TRBV11-2, the J call TRBJ1-5; weak D call: TRBD1 (6 bases). This CDR3 has 13 amino acids. Trimming left V 5 bases short and J 4 bases short, with 9 bases between. From germline, CDR1 is SGHAT and CDR2 FQNNGV. As DNA, the CDR3 is TGTGCCAGCAGCCCACAGGGAAATCAGCCCCAGCATTTT. It is translated as CASSPQGNQPQHF.

V gene TRBV19 combines with J gene TRBJ1-1, with D maybe TRBD1 (5 bases). Germline CDR1 and CDR2: LNHDA and SQIVND (reference sequence). The ends were cut back, 8 bases at V and 3 bases at J, with 13 bases in the middle. The CDR3 is 13 amino acids. CDR3 sequence: CASSPGGDTEAFF. DNA for the CDR3: TGTGCCAGTTCCCCCGGGGGGGACACTGAAGCTTTCTTT. The entire variable domain, with the rest obtained from reference TRBV19 and TRBJ1-1, is as follows: DGGITQSPKYLFRKEGQNVTLSCEQNLNHDAMYWYRQDPGQGLRLIYYSQIVNDFQKGDIAEGYSVSREKKESFPLTVTSAQKNPTAFYLCASSPGGDTEAFFGQGTRLTVV.

J is TRBJ2-7 and V is TRBV28, with 9 bases lining up with TRBD2. With V trimmed by 7 bases and J by 2 bases, 15 bases remained unmatched. The CDR3 consists of 17 residues. Germline loops: CDR1 MDHEN, CDR2 SYDVKM. CDR3 amino acids: CASTSRRAGGLAYEQYF. DNA for the CDR3: TGTGCCAGCACCTCTCGGAGGGCGGGGGGGCTCGCCTACGAGCAGTACTTC.

This sequence joins TRBV28 and TRBJ1-2, with no clear D. Germline V lookup: CDR1 MDHEN, CDR2 SYDVKM. This CDR3 has 14 amino acids. V was trimmed by 4 bases and J by 2 bases, leaving 11 bases between them. CDR3 nucleotides: TGTGCCAGCAGTTCAGGAGGGAGAAACTATGGCTACACCTTC. The encoded protein is CASSSGGRNYGYTF.

The J gene is TRBJ1-3, the V gene TRBV7-6; no clear D. Trimming left V 5 bases short and J 0 bases short, with 14 bases between. The CDR3 is 16 residues long. The V gene's germline CDR1 is SGHVS and CDR2 FNYEAQ. CDR3 sequence reads: CASSRGGGSSGNTIYF. The CDR3 coding sequence is TGTGCCAGCAGCCGGGGTGGAGGTAGCTCTGGAAACACCATATATTTT.

The chain is built from TRBV29-1 and TRBJ2-5; TRBD2 matches 7 bases. V gave up 4 bases and J gave up 1 base; unmatched junction bases: 9. In germline, CDR1 is SQVTM, CDR2 ANQGSEA. The CDR3 length is 15 residues. The chain's CDR3 is CSVGGLGEGQETQYF. For the CDR3, the DNA is TGCAGCGTTGGAGGTTTGGGGGAGGGCCAAGAGACCCAGTACTTC.

CDR3 sequence (DNA): TGTGCCAGTAGTAAATCCGGGACTAGCAGCGGGGAGCTGTTTTTT. It yields the protein CASSKSGTSSGELFF. The chain links TRBV19 to TRBJ2-2, with 9 nucleotides matching TRBD2. J gave up 7 bases and V 4 bases, and 7 bases lay outside the gene matches. The CDR3 extends over 15 amino acids. Looked up from germline, CDR1 is LNHDA and CDR2 is SQIVND (reference sequence).

The J gene is TRBJ2-7, the V gene TRBV6-6; D possibly corresponds to TRBD1 (6 bases). V lost 10 bases, J lost 5 bases, and 18 bases lay in between. This CDR3 region has 13 residues. Germline V gives CDR1 MNHNY, CDR2 SVGAGI (reference sequence). The CDR3 nucleotides are TGTGCCACCAACCAGGGGTCCCCCGACGAGCAGTACTTC. Protein product: CATNQGSPDEQYF.

The gene calls are TRBV5-6 and TRBJ2-5; D is possibly TRBD1 (5 bases). Germline CDR1 reads SGHDT; CDR2 reads YYEEEE. This CDR3 has 12 residues. V was shortened by 2 bases and J by 3 bases, with 5 bases between the two germline ends. CDR3 sequence (DNA): TGTGCCAGCAGCTTAGGGGAAGAGACCCAGTACTTC. It codes for CASSLGEETQYF. The entire variable domain, with the rest obtained from reference TRBV5-6 and TRBJ2-5, is as follows: DAGVTQSPTHLIKTRGQQVTLRCSPKSGHDTVSWYQQALGQGPQFIFQYYEEEERQRGNFPDRFSGHQFPNYSSELNVNALLLGDSALYLCASSLGEETQYFGPGTRLLVL.

The rearrangement uses TRBV5-1 and TRBJ1-2; 9 nucleotides agree with TRBD1. CDR1 and CDR2 (germline): SGHRS, YFSETQ. This CDR3 comprises 13 residues. J lost 6 bases, V lost 2 bases, and 2 bases had no gene match. CDR3 sequence: CASSFDRGDGYTF. The CDR3 DNA sequence: TGCGCCAGCAGCTTTGACAGGGGGGATGGCTACACCTTC.

Note on this clone: At one end the junction does not follow the germline gene, possibly because of a read error. This chain connects TRBV5-1 to TRBJ2-3, with 10 bases matching TRBD2. The CDR3 is 18 amino acids. Germline CDR1 SGHRS, CDR2 YFSETQ. For the CDR3, the DNA is TGCGCCAGCATTAAGGGACTAGCGACGACGGGTGGCACAGATAAGCAGTATTTT. This translates into CASIKGLATTGGTDKQYF.

The chain's CDR3 is CASSESGNTEAFF. The DNA of the CDR3 is TGTGCCAGCAGTGAGTCGGGGAACACTGAAGCTTTCTTT. This sequence joins TRBV6-1 and TRBJ1-1, with D unclear. V was shortened by 3 bases and J by 1 base, with 6 bases between the two germline ends. Germline CDR1 MNHNS, CDR2 SASEGT. The CDR3 is made up of 13 amino acids.

The gene calls are TRBV7-6 and TRBJ1-6; no definite D call. Germline-derived CDR1 and CDR2 are SGHVS and FNYEAQ. The CDR3 covers 14 residues. Trimming stripped 1 base from V and 6 bases from J, with 7 bases between. CDR3 bases: TGTGCCAGCAGCTTAGAACTCCTTAATTCACCCCTCCACTTT. Translated: CASSLELLNSPLHF.

V and J are TRBV28 and TRBJ2-3, with 7 bases that match TRBD2. The CDR3 runs to 18 residues. Germline CDR1 is MDHEN and CDR2 is SYDVKM. V lost 3 bases and J lost 0; bases outside the gene matches: 12. Written as DNA, the CDR3 is TGTGCCAGCAGTTTGATGTTAGCGGGTCAGATTAGCACAGATACGCAGTATTTT. It yields the protein CASSLMLAGQISTDTQYF.

The chain is built from TRBV27 and TRBJ2-7, with D possibly being TRBD2 (6 bases). CDR3 length equals 14 residues. Germline V CDR1 and CDR2: MNHEY, SMNVEV (reference sequence). V shed 4 bases and J shed 7 bases, with 17 bases lying between them. CDR3 residues: CASSSQRVGGEQYF. The DNA for the CDR3 is TGTGCCAGCAGTTCCCAGCGGGTTGGGGGGGAGCAGTACTTC.

The chain links TRBV28 to TRBJ1-5; D remains unclear. The germline CDR1 and CDR2 sequences are MDHEN and SYDVKM. The CDR3 consists of 16 residues. V lost 5 bases and J 5 bases, leaving 19 bases between the germline ends. DNA for the CDR3: TGTGCCAGCAGTCCCATCACCGCGAGGGAAGATCAGCCCCAGCATTTT. Residues: CASSPITAREDQPQHF.

J is TRBJ2-3 and V is TRBV4-2, with TRBD1 matching 8 bases. This CDR3 has 17 amino acids. Germline-derived CDR1 and CDR2 are LGHNA and YNFKEQ. J lost 3 bases, V lost 3 bases, and 11 bases had no gene match. In nucleotides, the CDR3 is TGTGCCAGCAGCCATCCTTACAGGGGGAAGAATACAGATACGCAGTATTTT. Its translation is CASSHPYRGKNTDTQYF.

The rearrangement links TRBV19 to TRBJ2-3, with D possibly TRBD1 on 6 matching bases. CDR1 is LNHDA, CDR2 SQIVND, per germline (reference sequence). Trimming pared 5 bases from V and 2 bases from J, leaving 11 bases between. There are 14 residues in the CDR3. CDR3 nucleotide sequence: TGTGCCAGTAGTCGACAGGCGATCACAGATACGCAGTATTTT. Translation gives CASSRQAITDTQYF.

The CDR3 DNA follows: TGTGCCAGCAGTTCCGACAGGTTCTATGGCTACACCTTC. Its translation is CASSSDRFYGYTF. The rearrangement joins TRBV6-6 to TRBJ1-2; D is perhaps TRBD1 (6 bases). This CDR3 has 13 residues. The V and J ends lost 4 bases and 4 bases respectively, with 10 bases between them. Germline CDR1 reads MNHNY; CDR2 reads SVGAGI (reference sequence).

The chain has TRBV9 and TRBJ2-1; 7 bases line up with TRBD1. This CDR3 region has 14 residues. With 3 bases clipped from V and 5 bases from J, the junction kept 5 bases outside the gene matches. CDR1 is SGDLS and CDR2 is YYNGEE in the germline V gene. The CDR3 DNA sequence: TGTGCCAGCAGCGGGGACAGCGCCGACAATGAGCAGTTCTTC. Translated, it gives CASSGDSADNEQFF.

The chain couples TRBV5-4 to TRBJ1-2, with D maybe TRBD1 (6 bases). The CDR3 has 15 residues. Germline V gene lookup returns CDR1 SGHNT and CDR2 YYREEE (reference sequence). Trimming pared 0 bases from V and 4 bases from J, leaving 13 bases between. The CDR3 protein is CASSLGSQGGYGYTF. The DNA of the CDR3 is TGTGCCAGCAGCTTGGGGTCACAGGGCGGCTATGGCTACACCTTC.

This chain uses TRBV7-3 with TRBJ1-2; tentatively, D is TRBD1 (6 bases). Trimming removed 5 bases from V and 5 bases from J, with 12 bases in between. Germline-derived CDR1 and CDR2 are SGHTA and FQGTGA. CDR3 length: 13 residues. The CDR3 reads CASSAPQGYGYTF. CDR3 in DNA: TGTGCCAGCAGCGCGCCCCAGGGGTATGGCTACACCTTC.